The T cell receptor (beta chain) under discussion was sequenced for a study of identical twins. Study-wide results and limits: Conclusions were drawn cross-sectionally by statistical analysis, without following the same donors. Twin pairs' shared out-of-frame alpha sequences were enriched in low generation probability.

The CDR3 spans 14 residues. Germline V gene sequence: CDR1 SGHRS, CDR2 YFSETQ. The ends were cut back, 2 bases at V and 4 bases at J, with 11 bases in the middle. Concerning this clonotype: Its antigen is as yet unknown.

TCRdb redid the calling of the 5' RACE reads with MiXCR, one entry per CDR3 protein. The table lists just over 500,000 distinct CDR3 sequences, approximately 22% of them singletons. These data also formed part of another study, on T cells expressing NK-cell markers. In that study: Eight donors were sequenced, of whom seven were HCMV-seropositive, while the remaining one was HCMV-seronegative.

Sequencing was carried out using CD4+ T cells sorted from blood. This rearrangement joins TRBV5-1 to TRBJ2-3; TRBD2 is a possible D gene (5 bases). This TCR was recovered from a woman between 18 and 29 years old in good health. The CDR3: CASSFEGNADTQYF. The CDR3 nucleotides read TGCGCCAGCAGCTTCGAGGGTAACGCAGATACGCAGTATTTT.